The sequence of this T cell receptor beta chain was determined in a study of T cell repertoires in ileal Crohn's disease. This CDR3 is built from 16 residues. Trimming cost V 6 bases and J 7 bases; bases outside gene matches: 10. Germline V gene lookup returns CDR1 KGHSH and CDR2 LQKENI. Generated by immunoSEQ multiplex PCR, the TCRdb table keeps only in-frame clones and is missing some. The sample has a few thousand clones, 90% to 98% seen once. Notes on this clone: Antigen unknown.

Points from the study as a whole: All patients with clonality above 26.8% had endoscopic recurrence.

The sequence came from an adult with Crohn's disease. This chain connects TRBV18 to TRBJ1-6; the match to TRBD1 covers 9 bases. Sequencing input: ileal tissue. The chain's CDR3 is CASSRGTGNTNSPLHF. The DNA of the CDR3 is TGTGCCAGCTCGCGAGGGACAGGGAATACAAATTCACCCCTCCACTTT. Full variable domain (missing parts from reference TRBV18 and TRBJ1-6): NAGVMQNPRHLVRRRGQEARLRCSPMKGHSHVYWYRQLPEEGLKFMVYLQKENIIDESGMPKERFSAEFPKEGPSILRIQQVVRGDSAAYFCASSRGTGNTNSPLHFGNGTRLTVT.